The entry below describes one T cell receptor beta chain. The sample is drawn from a study of blood T cell repertoires in COVID-19. Patients at the Seattle site were enrolled during active infection and followed longitudinally. Original data processing: Reference gene primer amplification gave estimated nucleated cell counts. The table came from immunoSEQ multiplex PCR; TCRdb's copy has only in-frame clones and leaves some out. That table is the source of V, J and clone size, and D and trimming were worked out from the DNA. Among roughly 300,000 clones listed, roughly 86% were seen once. CDR3 length: 14 amino acids. V was cut by 7 bases and J by 2 bases, with 14 bases left in between. Germline V gives CDR1 ENHRY, CDR2 SYGVKD.

This clonotype was sampled from a woman aged 25 to 39 with COVID-19, enrolled during active disease. The sample was peripheral blood. This chain joins TRBV10-3 and TRBJ1-2, with D perhaps matching TRBD1 (5 bases). CDR3 bases: TGTGCCATCACCCCGGGGGGGACCAACTATGGCTACACCTTC. Its translation: CAITPGGTNYGYTF.